This is a list of T cell receptor beta chains from one sample in a study of OX40 agonist ivuxolimab in advanced cancers. Assay used: immunoSEQ multiplex PCR; TCRdb lists only in-frame clones, some missing. The table shows fewer than 90,000 clones, with about 90% occurring only once. The sample here was CD4+ or CD8+ T cells sorted from blood, taken in a trial of the OX40 agonist ivuxolimab. These receptors were collected from an adult with an advanced solid tumor such as melanoma, head and neck, liver or kidney cancer. The CDR3 runs from the conserved cysteine through the conserved F or W. The D gene is left open where the match is weak. Expanded clones get a size class; other rows say once, few or many, or leave the size out.

CDR3nt: TGCGCCAGCAGCTTGCAGCGGGAGCTCTACAATGAGCAGTTCTTC
CDR3aa: CASSLQRELYNEQFF
abundance: .
d_gene: TRBD2
j_gene: TRBJ2-1
v_gene: TRBV5-1

CDR3nt: TGTGCCAGCCCCCCTAGCGGGGGTTACAATGAGCAGTTCTTC
CDR3aa: CASPPSGGYNEQFF
abundance: .
d_gene: TRBD2
j_gene: TRBJ2-1
v_gene: TRBV28

CDR3nt: TGCGCCAGCAGCCAAGGACAGGGGGCGGAAGGCTACACCTTC
CDR3aa: CASSQGQGAEGYTF
abundance: once
d_gene: TRBD1
j_gene: TRBJ1-2
v_gene: TRBV4-3

CDR3nt: TGTGCCTGGGGTTCAGGACCAATGAACACTGAAGCTTTCTTT
CDR3aa: CAWGSGPMNTEAFF
abundance: few
d_gene: .
j_gene: TRBJ1-1
v_gene: TRBV30

CDR3nt: TGTGCCAGCAGCTTCCAGGGACCGGGCACAGATACGCAGTATTTT
CDR3aa: CASSFQGPGTDTQYF
abundance: .
d_gene: .
j_gene: TRBJ2-3
v_gene: TRBV7-2

CDR3nt: TGTGCCAGCAGCCCCTTGGGGTCAGGGGGGTCAGATACGCAGTATTTT
CDR3aa: CASSPLGSGGSDTQYF
abundance: .
d_gene: .
j_gene: TRBJ2-3
v_gene: TRBV7-2

CDR3nt: TGCAGCGTCAGCCCACAGGGGCCGCGCATGAACACTGAAGCTTTCTTT
CDR3aa: CSVSPQGPRMNTEAFF
abundance: .
d_gene: TRBD1
j_gene: TRBJ1-1
v_gene: TRBV29-1

CDR3nt: TGTGCCAGCAGCCCCCGGGACTCAGAAGGTGAAAAACTGTTTTTT
CDR3aa: CASSPRDSEGEKLFF
abundance: .
d_gene: .
j_gene: TRBJ1-4
v_gene: TRBV9

CDR3nt: TGTGCCAGCAGTTTTACAGGGGCCTATGGCTACACCTTC
CDR3aa: CASSFTGAYGYTF
abundance: .
d_gene: TRBD1
j_gene: TRBJ1-2
v_gene: TRBV27

CDR3nt: TGTGCCATTCGACTAGCGGATGACTACGAGCAGTACTTC
CDR3aa: CAIRLADDYEQYF
abundance: .
d_gene: TRBD2
j_gene: TRBJ2-7
v_gene: TRBV5-8

CDR3nt: TGTGCCAGTGTCCGAGAGGAGAACTATGGCTACACCTTC
CDR3aa: CASVREENYGYTF
abundance: .
d_gene: .
j_gene: TRBJ1-2
v_gene: TRBV7-9

CDR3nt: TGTGCCACCAGCAGAGATTACACCATATATTTT
CDR3aa: CATSRDYTIYF
abundance: .
d_gene: .
j_gene: TRBJ1-3
v_gene: TRBV15

CDR3nt: TGTGCCAGCTCACCCCCATTGGGTTACGAGCAGTACTTC
CDR3aa: CASSPPLGYEQYF
abundance: once
d_gene: .
j_gene: TRBJ2-7
v_gene: TRBV18

CDR3nt: TGTGCCAGCAGTGTTTCAGATACGCAGTATTTT
CDR3aa: CASSVSDTQYF
abundance: .
d_gene: .
j_gene: TRBJ2-3
v_gene: TRBV2

CDR3nt: TGTGCCAGCTCACCACGACAGGGTGACGAGCAGTACTTC
CDR3aa: CASSPRQGDEQYF
abundance: .
d_gene: TRBD1
j_gene: TRBJ2-7
v_gene: TRBV18

CDR3nt: TGTGCCAGCAGCTTTCAGGTGAAGGAGTCGGTCGGGAATGAGCAGTTCTTC
CDR3aa: CASSFQVKESVGNEQFF
abundance: .
d_gene: .
j_gene: TRBJ2-1
v_gene: TRBV12-1

CDR3nt: TGTGCCAGCAGCTTTTCCCCCTCCCCAGGGGATACGCAGTATTTT
CDR3aa: CASSFSPSPGDTQYF
abundance: .
d_gene: .
j_gene: TRBJ2-3
v_gene: TRBV7-3

CDR3nt: TGTGCCAGCAGTTTCAACAGTAGAGGTGAAGCTTTCTTT
CDR3aa: CASSFNSRGEAFF
abundance: .
d_gene: .
j_gene: TRBJ1-1
v_gene: TRBV6-1

CDR3nt: TGTGCCAGCAGGACAGGGGGGGACCGGACGCAGTATTTT
CDR3aa: CASRTGGDRTQYF
abundance: .
d_gene: TRBD1
j_gene: TRBJ2-3
v_gene: TRBV6-5

CDR3nt: TGTGCCAGCAGCTTAGCGGCAGGGGATGGGGGGGAGCTGTTTTTT
CDR3aa: CASSLAAGDGGELFF
abundance: once
d_gene: .
j_gene: TRBJ2-2
v_gene: TRBV7-2

CDR3nt: TGTGCCAGCAGCCCGCGGGACCGCGTTAAGACGCCCCTCCACTTT
CDR3aa: CASSPRDRVKTPLHF
abundance: .
d_gene: .
j_gene: TRBJ1-6
v_gene: TRBV27

CDR3nt: TGCGCCAGCAGCTCTGGCACGGGGGCGGGAGTATTAGATACGCAGTATTTT
CDR3aa: CASSSGTGAGVLDTQYF
abundance: once
d_gene: .
j_gene: TRBJ2-3
v_gene: TRBV4-3

CDR3nt: TGTGCCTGGAGCCGCGACTTTGGATCCAAAAACATTCAGTACTTC
CDR3aa: CAWSRDFGSKNIQYF
abundance: few
d_gene: .
j_gene: TRBJ2-4
v_gene: TRBV30

CDR3nt: TGTGCCTGGCGGGGCAGGTTCTCCTACGAGCAGTACTTC
CDR3aa: CAWRGRFSYEQYF
abundance: .
d_gene: .
j_gene: TRBJ2-7
v_gene: TRBV28

CDR3nt: TGCAGCGTCGGCGCCGGGCCTAGCGAATTCTCCGAGCAGTACTTC
CDR3aa: CSVGAGPSEFSEQYF
abundance: few
d_gene: .
j_gene: TRBJ2-7
v_gene: TRBV29-1

CDR3nt: TGTGCCTGGAGCCGGGGGCTGAACACTGAAGCTTTCTTT
CDR3aa: CAWSRGLNTEAFF
abundance: .
d_gene: .
j_gene: TRBJ1-1
v_gene: TRBV30

CDR3nt: TGTGCCAGTAGCCCCACAGGGCAAGAGACCCAGTACTTC
CDR3aa: CASSPTGQETQYF
abundance: .
d_gene: .
j_gene: TRBJ2-5
v_gene: TRBV19

CDR3nt: TGTGCCAGCAGCCTCCTAGCGGGGCCCTACGAGCAGTACTTC
CDR3aa: CASSLLAGPYEQYF
abundance: .
d_gene: TRBD2
j_gene: TRBJ2-7
v_gene: TRBV11-2

CDR3nt: TGCGCCAGCAGCTTGCTCGGAACGAACTACGAGCAGTACTTC
CDR3aa: CASSLLGTNYEQYF
abundance: .
d_gene: .
j_gene: TRBJ2-7
v_gene: TRBV5-1

CDR3nt: TGTGCCAGCTCTCCGCCGGGACGGGGGGCCTCTGGGGCCAACGTCCTGACTTTC
CDR3aa: CASSPPGRGASGANVLTF
abundance: .
d_gene: .
j_gene: TRBJ2-6
v_gene: TRBV18

CDR3nt: TGTGCCAGCTTGGCCCTCGCTGGGGCCAACGTCCTGACTTTC
CDR3aa: CASLALAGANVLTF
abundance: .
d_gene: .
j_gene: TRBJ2-6
v_gene: TRBV28

CDR3nt: TGTGCCAGTACCGACAGGGGGCGCGGCAATCAGCCCCAGCATTTT
CDR3aa: CASTDRGRGNQPQHF
abundance: .
d_gene: TRBD1
j_gene: TRBJ1-5
v_gene: TRBV19

CDR3nt: TGTGCCTGCCGGACAGCCACGGGGTTGCCCCAGCATTTT
CDR3aa: CACRTATGLPQHF
abundance: once
d_gene: .
j_gene: TRBJ1-5
v_gene: TRBV30

CDR3nt: TGTGCCAGCAGTGATGGGGGGCGTGCGGGACTAGGGACTTACAATGAGCAGTTCTTC
CDR3aa: CASSDGGRAGLGTYNEQFF
abundance: once
d_gene: TRBD2
j_gene: TRBJ2-1
v_gene: TRBV6-1

CDR3nt: TGTGCCAGCAGTCCACAGGGGGCGTACGGGGAGCTGTTTTTT
CDR3aa: CASSPQGAYGELFF
abundance: .
d_gene: TRBD1
j_gene: TRBJ2-2
v_gene: TRBV27

CDR3nt: TGCAGTGCGCAGTCGAATGAGCAGTTCTTC
CDR3aa: CSAQSNEQFF
abundance: .
d_gene: .
j_gene: TRBJ2-1
v_gene: TRBV20-1